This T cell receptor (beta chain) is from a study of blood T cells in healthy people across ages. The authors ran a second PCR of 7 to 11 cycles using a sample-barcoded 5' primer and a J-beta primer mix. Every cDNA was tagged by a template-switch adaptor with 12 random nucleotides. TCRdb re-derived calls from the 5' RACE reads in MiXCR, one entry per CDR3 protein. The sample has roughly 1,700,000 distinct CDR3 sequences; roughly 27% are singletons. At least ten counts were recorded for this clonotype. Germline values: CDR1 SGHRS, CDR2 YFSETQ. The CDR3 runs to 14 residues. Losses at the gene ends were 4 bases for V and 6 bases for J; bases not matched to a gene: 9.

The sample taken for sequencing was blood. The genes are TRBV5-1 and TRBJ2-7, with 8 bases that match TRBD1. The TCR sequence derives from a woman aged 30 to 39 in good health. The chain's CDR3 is CASSQGQGQREQYF. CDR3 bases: TGCGCCAGCAGCCAAGGACAGGGACAACGCGAGCAGTACTTC. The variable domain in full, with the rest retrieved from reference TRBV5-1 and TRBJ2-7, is KAGVTQTPRYLIKTRGQQVTLSCSPISGHRSVSWYQQTPGQGLQFLFEYFSETQRNKGNFPGRFSGRQFSNSRSEMNVSTLELGDSALYLCASSQGQGQREQYFGPGTRLTVT.